This T cell receptor beta chain was recorded in a study of T cells after yellow fever vaccination. Trimming removed 0 bases from V and 0 bases from J; junction bases left unmatched: 4. The CDR3 has 17 amino acids. Germline lookup yields CDR1 SGDLS and CDR2 YYNGEE. Study results and caveats: The CD4 and CD8 compartments had a small share of their clonotypes in common. Reappearing after the booster were most of the clones from primary vaccination (around 96% CD4, approximately 85% CD8).

Template switching with 5'RACE generated the TCR cDNA and added a universal primer site and UMIs. In TCRdb, the 5' RACE reads were re-called with MiXCR into one record per CDR3 protein. Counted here are 200,000 to 250,000 distinct CDR3 sequences, less than 9% occurring once; the ten biggest clones make up about 0.85%. This clonotype was counted a few times. Its antigen is not known. This clonotype was sampled from a man aged 30 to 45 who received the YFV17D yellow fever vaccine. This chain links TRBV9 with TRBJ2-2; 8 bases fit TRBD2. This specimen consisted of CD4+ T cells sorted from PBMCs, obtained 15 days after the yellow fever booster vaccination. CDR3 region: CASSVAAGATNTGELFF. The CDR3 DNA is TGTGCCAGCAGCGTAGCAGCGGGAGCTACGAACACCGGGGAGCTGTTTTTT.